This T cell receptor (beta chain) was identified in a study of blood T cell repertoires in COVID-19. TCRdb's copy holds only in-frame clones and misses some; the assay was immunoSEQ multiplex PCR. The profile shows approximately 100,000 clones, 84% of them singletons. The ends were cut back, 6 bases at V and 0 bases at J, with 18 bases in the middle. There are 16 residues in the CDR3. Per the germline V gene, CDR1 is MNHNY and CDR2 is SVGAGI (reference sequence). The TCR sequence derives from a woman of 80 years or more with active or convalescent COVID-19. The rearrangement joins TRBV6-6 to TRBJ2-7, with D maybe TRBD1 (6 bases). Material: peripheral blood. DNA for the CDR3: TGTGCCAGCAGGCAATATGGGGGACACACCTCCTACGAGCAGTACTTC. Amino acid sequence: CASRQYGGHTSYEQYF.